The 10 T cell receptor beta chains below were found in one sample sequenced in a study of beta chain features in type 1 diabetes. Isolated RNA was reverse transcribed in full, so expressed TCRB transcripts were sequenced. TCRdb's copy holds only in-frame clones and misses some; the assay was immunoSEQ multiplex PCR. The sample contains roughly 310,000 clones, about 10% of which appear only once. The sequencing sample was made of naive CD4+ T cells from blood. The receptors originated from a woman aged 30 to 39 in good health.

This clone was seen a few times. The chain links TRBV4-3 to TRBJ1-2; D unclear. Germline lookup yields CDR1 LGHNA and CDR2 YSLEER. Trimming left V 2 bases short and J 6 bases short, with 10 bases between. The CDR3 has 13 amino acids. CDR3 loop: CASSQLSGDGYTF. The CDR3 DNA follows: TGCGCCAGCAGCCAACTCTCCGGGGATGGCTACACCTTC.

There are a few counts of this clone. The chain combines TRBV6-1 with TRBJ2-2, with 8 bases aligning to TRBD2. The germline CDR1 and CDR2 sequences are MNHNS and SASEGT. This CDR3 spans 13 amino acids. Losses at the gene ends were 5 bases for V and 6 bases for J; bases not matched to a gene: 2. Here the CDR3 DNA reads TGTGCCAGCAGTCGGACTAGCCCCGGGGAGCTGTTTTTT. Protein product: CASSRTSPGELFF.

This clone turned up a few times. The V call is TRBV7-2, the J call TRBJ1-4; TRBD1 might be the D (6 bases). The CDR3 loop spans 15 amino acids. Germline assignment: CDR1 SGHTA and CDR2 FQGNSA. Trimming removed 5 bases at V and 8 bases at J, with 18 bases between. The CDR3 DNA reads TGTGCCAGCAGCACCGTCGGGGCCAGGGGAGAAAAACTGTTTTTT. It encodes CASSTVGARGEKLFF.

The genes are TRBV7-9 and TRBJ2-3, with TRBD1 matching 7 bases. Trimming took 1 base from V and 2 from J; bases not matched to a gene: 9. Germline V gives CDR1 SEHNR, CDR2 FQNEAQ (reference sequence). This CDR3 has 17 residues. In nucleotides, the CDR3 is TGTGCCAGCAGCTTAGGGGAACAGGGGCCGCCCACAGATACGCAGTATTTT. Protein: CASSLGEQGPPTDTQYF.

This clone has just a few counts. This chain links TRBV2 with TRBJ1-2; D not certain. V dropped 4 bases and J dropped 0 bases, with 9 bases sitting between them. CDR3 length equals 14 residues. Germline V gives CDR1 SNHLY, CDR2 FYNNEI. The CDR3 sequence is CASSAHSTNYGYTF. In DNA form, the CDR3 reads TGTGCCAGCAGTGCTCATAGTACTAACTATGGCTACACCTTC.

There are a few counts of this clone. The chain joins TRBV10-3 to TRBJ2-5; D may be TRBD1 (6 bases). The V gene lost 4 bases and the J gene lost 5 bases, with 14 bases spanning the gap. CDR1 and CDR2 from the germline V gene are ENHRY and SYGVKD. There are 14 residues in the CDR3. CDR3 nucleotide sequence: TGTGCCATCAGTGGCCGGGACAAAACGGAGACCCAGTACTTC. It encodes CAISGRDKTETQYF.

This clone has a handful of counts. The genes are TRBV30 and TRBJ1-1, with a possible D match to TRBD1 (6 bases). The V gene's germline CDR1 is GTSNPN and CDR2 SVGIG (reference sequence). This CDR3 has 15 amino acids. Trimming cost V 0 bases and J 0 bases, with 11 bases left between them. This CDR3 is CAWSVRGQLNTEAFF. DNA of the CDR3: TGTGCCTGGAGTGTCCGTGGACAGTTGAACACTGAAGCTTTCTTT.

This clone was recorded a few times. The chain has TRBV7-2 and TRBJ1-2, with D uncertain. V was shortened by 5 bases and J by 4 bases, with 14 bases between the two germline ends. This CDR3 has 14 amino acids. Germline lookup yields CDR1 SGHTA and CDR2 FQGNSA. Here the CDR3 DNA reads TGTGCCAGCAGCCCGGCGGGCGAAACCTATGGCTACACCTTC. As protein: CASSPAGETYGYTF. The variable domain in full, with the rest retrieved from reference TRBV7-2 and TRBJ1-2, is GAGVSQSPSNKVTEKGKDVELRCDPISGHTALYWYRQSLGQGLEFLIYFQGNSAPDKSGLPSDRFSAERTGGSVSTLTIQRTQQEDSAVYLCASSPAGETYGYTFGSGTRLTVV.

J is TRBJ2-3 and V is TRBV15, with D unclear. Trimming removed 4 bases at V and 8 bases at J, with 16 bases between. Germline V gene data show CDR1 as LNHNV and CDR2 as YYDKDF (reference sequence). The CDR3 consists of 14 residues. CDR3 protein: CATSTQHFQRTQYF. The CDR3 coding sequence is TGTGCCACCAGCACCCAGCATTTCCAGCGTACGCAGTATTTT.

A few counts support this clone. V gene TRBV20-1 combines with J gene TRBJ2-7; no definite D call. V lost 5 bases and J lost 5, with 10 bases in between. Germline V gene data show CDR1 as DFQATT and CDR2 as SNEGSKA (reference sequence). The CDR3 sequence is 11 residues long. The CDR3 sequence: CSAALRDEQYF. For the CDR3, the DNA is TGCAGTGCTGCCCTTCGGGACGAGCAGTACTTC.